One TCR beta chain is described in this entry. Its antigen is not identified. The data derive from a study of cytomegalovirus exposure and HLA in healthy donors. Study-level information: A subsequent analysis stated that the 100 to 150 validation repertoires were run on the same platform as the approximately 700 first-cohort repertoires.

Assay used: immunoSEQ multiplex PCR; TCRdb lists only in-frame clones, some missing. The data show some 150,000 clones, 85% to 90% seen once. The CDR3 sequence is 14 residues long. V was pared by 3 bases and J by 6 bases, with 12 bases between. In germline, CDR1 is LGHNT, CDR2 FRNRAP. Study results and caveats: Cytomegalovirus association was listed for 164 TCR beta chains.

The chain links TRBV12-5 to TRBJ2-1, with D possibly being TRBD1 (5 bases). This TCR came from a man aged 18 to 35 in good health and CMV-seronegative. The material sequenced was PBMCs. CDR3 amino acids: CASGFPRGSNEQFF. The CDR3 DNA sequence: TGTGCTAGTGGTTTTCCAAGGGGAAGCAATGAGCAGTTCTTC.